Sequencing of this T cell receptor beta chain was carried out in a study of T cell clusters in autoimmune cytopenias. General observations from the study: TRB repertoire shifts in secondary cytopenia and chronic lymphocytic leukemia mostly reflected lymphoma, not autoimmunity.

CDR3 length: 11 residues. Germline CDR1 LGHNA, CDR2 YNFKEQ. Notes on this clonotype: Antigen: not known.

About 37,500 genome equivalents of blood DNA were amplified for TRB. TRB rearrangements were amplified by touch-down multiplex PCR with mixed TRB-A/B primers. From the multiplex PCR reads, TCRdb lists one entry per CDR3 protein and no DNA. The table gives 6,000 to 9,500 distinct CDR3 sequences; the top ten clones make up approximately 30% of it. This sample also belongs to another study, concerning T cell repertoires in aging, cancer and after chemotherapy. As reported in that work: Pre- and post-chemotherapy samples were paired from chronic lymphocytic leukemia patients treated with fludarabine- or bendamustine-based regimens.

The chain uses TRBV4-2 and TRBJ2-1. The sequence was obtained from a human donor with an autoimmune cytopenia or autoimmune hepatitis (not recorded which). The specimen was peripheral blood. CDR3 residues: CASSQVDEQFF.